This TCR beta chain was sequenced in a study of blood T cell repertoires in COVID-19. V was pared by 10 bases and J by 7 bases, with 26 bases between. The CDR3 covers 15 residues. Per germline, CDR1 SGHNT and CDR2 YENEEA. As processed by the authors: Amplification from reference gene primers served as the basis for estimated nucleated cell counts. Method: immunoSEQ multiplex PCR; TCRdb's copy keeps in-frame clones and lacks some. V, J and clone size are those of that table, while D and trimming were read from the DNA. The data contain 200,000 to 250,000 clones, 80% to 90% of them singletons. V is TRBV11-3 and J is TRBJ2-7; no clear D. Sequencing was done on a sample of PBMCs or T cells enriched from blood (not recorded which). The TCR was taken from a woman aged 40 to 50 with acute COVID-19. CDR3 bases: TGTGCCACACAACACTCTCTCAAGCGTTCGAGGGAGCAGTACTTC. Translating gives CATQHSLKRSREQYF.